This passage covers 31 T cell receptor beta chains from one sample sequenced in a study of vaccination and CD4 T cells after COVID-19. Treatment of the sample: approximately nine-day PBMC culture with coronavirus spike peptide pools or control peptides (ViraFEST assay). These receptors have no identified antigens. The Oncomine TCR Beta short-read assay was applied to DNA of cultured CD4+ T cells. TCRdb used MiXCR to reprocess the PCR reads, holding one entry per CDR3 protein. Among fewer than 12,000 distinct CDR3 sequences listed, about 46% were seen once. Sequencing was carried out using CD4+ T cells from blood, cultured in vitro. These receptors all come from a human donor who had recovered from COVID-19.

The chain carries TRBV6-2 or TRBV6-3 and TRBJ1-1; unclear D gene. This CDR3 is built from 13 residues. In germline, CDR1 is MNHEY, CDR2 SVGEGT. V shed 8 bases and J shed 0 bases, with 10 bases lying between them. The CDR3 DNA follows: TGTGCCAGCCTACCGGTCCTGAACACTGAAGCTTTCTTT. Amino acid sequence: CASLPVLNTEAFF.

This clonotype was counted a few times. CDR3 sequence (DNA): TGTGCCAGCAGCTTAATGGGTGGACGGAACACTGAAGCTTTCTTT. Encoded protein: CASSLMGGRNTEAFF. The chain combines TRBV7-8 with TRBJ1-1, with D unclear. The CDR3 consists of 15 residues. Germline-derived CDR1 and CDR2 are SGHVS and FQNEAQ. Trimming stripped 2 bases from V and 1 base from J, with 11 bases between.

The chain employs TRBV2 and TRBJ1-1, with unresolved D. Trimming removed 7 bases from V and 6 bases from J, with 15 bases in between. This CDR3 comprises 13 residues. Germline lookup yields CDR1 SNHLY and CDR2 FYNNEI. The CDR3: CASNIVPQPEAFF. Here the CDR3 DNA reads TGTGCCAGCAATATAGTCCCCCAGCCTGAAGCTTTCTTT. Together with reference TRBV2 and TRBJ1-1, the CDR3 gives the full variable domain: EPEVTQTPSHQVTQMGQEVILRCVPISNHLYFYWYRQILGQKVEFLVSFYNNEISEKSEIFDDQFSVERPDGSNFTLKIRSTKLEDSAMYFCASNIVPQPEAFFGQGTRLTVV.

The chain carries TRBV2 and TRBJ2-3; TRBD2 matches 13 bases. The CDR3 sequence is 15 residues long. The J segment lost 3 bases and the V segment lost 10 bases, leaving 7 bases of the junction unmatched. The V gene's germline CDR1 is SNHLY and CDR2 FYNNEI. Here the CDR3 DNA reads TGTGCCACCAAGGGGGGACTAGCGGGAACAGATACGCAGTATTTT. Translating gives CATKGGLAGTDTQYF.

This clonotype was counted a few times. This sequence joins TRBV30 and TRBJ1-1; D may be TRBD1 (6 bases). Germline CDR1 and CDR2: GTSNPN and SVGIG (reference sequence). V lost 3 bases to trimming and J lost 3 bases, with 14 bases between them. The CDR3 is 14 residues long. This CDR3 is CAWSVVRGDTEAFF. Written as DNA, the CDR3 is TGTGCCTGGAGCGTGGTTAGGGGGGACACTGAAGCTTTCTTT. Combining the CDR3 with reference TRBV30 and TRBJ1-1 gives the whole variable domain SQTIHQWPATLVQPVGSPLSLECTVEGTSNPNLYWYRQAAGRGLQLLFYSVGIGQISSEVPQNLSASRPQDRQFILSSKKLLLSDSGFYLCAWSVVRGDTEAFFGQGTRLTVV.

The chain links TRBV14 to TRBJ2-5, with D unresolved. V lost 1 base to trimming and J lost 0 bases, with 9 bases between them. Germline CDR1 reads SGHDN; CDR2 reads FVKESK. The CDR3 is 15 residues long. CDR3 region: CASSQGPDHQETQYF. The CDR3 region has the DNA TGTGCCAGCAGCCAAGGGCCAGACCACCAAGAGACCCAGTACTTC.

This clonotype has just a few counts. The rearrangement joins TRBV15 to TRBJ2-1; D might be TRBD1 or TRBD2, each matching 6 bases. Per the germline V gene, CDR1 is LNHNV and CDR2 is YYDKDF (reference sequence). The CDR3 runs to 16 residues. Trimming took off 0 bases at V and 7 bases at J, with 16 bases between the two ends. CDR3 loop: CATSRDTWGAGNEQFF. The CDR3 DNA sequence: TGTGCCACCAGCAGAGATACCTGGGGGGCCGGGAATGAGCAGTTCTTC. Supplemented by reference TRBV15 and TRBJ2-1, the full variable domain reads DAMVIQNPRYQVTQFGKPVTLSCSQTLNHNVMYWYQQKSSQAPKLLFHYYDKDFNNEADTPDNFQSRRPNTSFCFLDIRSPGLGDTAMYLCATSRDTWGAGNEQFFGPGTRLTVL.

CDR3 in amino acids: CASSRVSDQPQHF. The CDR3 DNA reads as TGCGCCAGCAGCCGTGTTTCTGATCAGCCCCAGCATTTT. The chain is built from TRBV5-1 and TRBJ1-5; D gene ambiguous. Germline CDR1 is SGHRS and CDR2 is YFSETQ. V was shortened by 4 bases and J by 5 bases, with 10 bases between the two germline ends. CDR3 length: 13 amino acids.

This clonotype has just a few counts. In DNA, the CDR3 is TGTGCCAGCAGCTGGGGGGGGACAGGGCCCCATGGCTACACCTTC. This translates into CASSWGGTGPHGYTF. The genes are TRBV7-2 and TRBJ1-2, with 9 bases that match TRBD1. CDR3 size: 15 residues. The trim removed 4 bases at V and 6 bases at J, leaving 9 bases unmatched. Germline loops: CDR1 SGHTA, CDR2 FQGNSA. The entire variable domain, with the rest obtained from reference TRBV7-2 and TRBJ1-2, is as follows: GAGVSQSPSNKVTEKGKDVELRCDPISGHTALYWYRQSLGQGLEFLIYFQGNSAPDKSGLPSDRFSAERTGGSVSTLTIQRTQQEDSAVYLCASSWGGTGPHGYTFGSGTRLTVV.

The rearrangement uses TRBV30 and TRBJ2-2; D remains ambiguous. Looked up from germline, CDR1 is GTSNPN and CDR2 is SVGIG (reference sequence). The V end lost 0 bases, the J end lost 5 bases, and 4 bases lay between the germline ends. The CDR3 covers 12 residues. The CDR3 reads CAWSVPTGELFF. The CDR3 DNA is TGTGCCTGGAGTGTACCTACCGGGGAGCTGTTTTTT. Full variable domain (missing parts from reference TRBV30 and TRBJ2-2): SQTIHQWPATLVQPVGSPLSLECTVEGTSNPNLYWYRQAAGRGLQLLFYSVGIGQISSEVPQNLSASRPQDRQFILSSKKLLLSDSGFYLCAWSVPTGELFFGEGSRLTVL.

This chain links TRBV15 with TRBJ1-5, with D uncertain. The CDR3 spans 14 residues. Per the germline V gene, CDR1 is LNHNV and CDR2 is YYDKDF (reference sequence). With 1 base removed from V and 9 bases from J, the gap between germline ends came to 13 bases. CDR3: CATSRGSLPAPQHF. In DNA, the CDR3 is TGTGCCACCAGCAGAGGGAGCCTCCCTGCGCCCCAGCATTTT.

The rearrangement links TRBV29-1 to TRBJ2-1, with 7 bases identical to TRBD1. CDR3 length: 13 residues. V was clipped by 3 bases and J by 6 bases; unmatched bases: 5. Germline-derived CDR1 and CDR2 are SQVTM and ANQGSEA. The CDR3 nucleotides are TGCAGCGTTGATTACAGGGGAATCAATGAGCAGTTCTTC. This sequence encodes CSVDYRGINEQFF.

This clonotype came up a few times. This sequence joins TRBV7-2 and TRBJ1-2; no firm D call. There are 11 residues in the CDR3. CDR1 SGHTA and CDR2 FQGNSA come from the germline V gene. V lost 7 bases to trimming and J lost 4 bases, with 7 bases between them. In DNA, the CDR3 is TGTGCCAGCACCCCGGGCTATGGCTACACCTTC. Amino acids: CASTPGYGYTF.

This clonotype was seen just once. This chain connects TRBV21-1 to TRBJ2-7; the D segment call TRBD1 is taken from the table without a DNA check. TRBV21-1 is assigned pseudogene status. The CDR3 length is 15 residues. CDR3 residues: CASSKSRGARPEQYF. In DNA form, the CDR3 reads TGTGCCAGCAGCAAAAGTCGGGGGGCGCGGCCCGAGCAGTACTTC.

V usage is TRBV27 and J usage is TRBJ2-2; tentative D call: TRBD2 (6 bases). V lost 1 base to trimming and J lost 5 bases, with 8 bases between them. The germline gives CDR1 MNHEY, CDR2 SMNVEV (reference sequence). The CDR3 contains 14 residues. Here the CDR3 reads CASSLWGETGELFF. In DNA, the CDR3 is TGTGCCAGCAGTTTATGGGGGGAAACCGGGGAGCTGTTTTTT.

J is TRBJ1-1 and V is TRBV7-9; D call uncertain. CDR1 is SEHNR, CDR2 FQNEAQ, per germline (reference sequence). The CDR3 consists of 14 residues. With 0 bases removed from V and 4 bases from J, the gap between germline ends came to 9 bases. CDR3 loop: CASSLASGSTEAFF. CDR3 in DNA: TGTGCCAGCAGCTTAGCGTCGGGGAGCACTGAAGCTTTCTTT.

CDR3 bases: TGCAGTGCTCCCAGGGGGTCGAGGACAGATACGCAGTATTTT. Amino acid sequence: CSAPRGSRTDTQYF. The chain recombines TRBV20-1 with TRBJ2-3, with 7 bases lining up with TRBD1. Germline-derived CDR1 and CDR2 are DFQATT and SNEGSKA (reference sequence). Losses at the gene ends were 5 bases for V and 3 bases for J; bases not matched to a gene: 8. The CDR3 covers 14 residues.

The genes are TRBV6-1 and TRBJ1-3; D remains unclear. Germline CDR1 and CDR2: MNHNS and SASEGT. CDR3 size: 14 residues. Between the trimmed V and J ends, which lost 9 bases and 2 bases, there was a span of 14 bases. The CDR3 nucleotides read TGTGCCAGTTCCCAAGGAAAAACTGGAAACACCATATATTTT. Translation gives CASSQGKTGNTIYF.

The chain has TRBV6-1 and TRBJ1-6; D possibly corresponds to TRBD1 (6 bases). V shed 6 bases and J shed 6 bases, with 18 bases lying between them. Germline values: CDR1 MNHNS, CDR2 SASEGT. This CDR3 is 16 amino acids long. CDR3 amino acids: CASRITPGQSNSPLHF. The DNA of the CDR3 is TGTGCCAGCAGAATTACGCCGGGACAATCTAATTCACCCCTCCACTTT.

This sequence joins TRBV6-1 and TRBJ1-1, with 10 bases aligning to TRBD1. V lost 4 bases to trimming and J lost 11 bases; unmatched junction nucleotides: 13. Looked up from germline, CDR1 is MNHNS and CDR2 is SASEGT. The CDR3 has 15 amino acids. The CDR3 DNA follows: TGTGCCAGCAGTGCTTTCGGGACAGGGGTAGGAAAGGCTTTCTTT. Its translation is CASSAFGTGVGKAFF.

This clonotype has a handful of counts. V gene TRBV20-1 combines with J gene TRBJ1-2; 7 nucleotides line up with TRBD1. The CDR3 consists of 14 residues. In germline, CDR1 is DFQATT, CDR2 SNEGSKA (reference sequence). The CDR3, as DNA: TGCAGCTCAGATACAGGGGTCGGTAACTATGGCTACACCTTC. Protein: CSSDTGVGNYGYTF.

This chain connects TRBV19 to TRBJ1-1; D is possibly TRBD1 (5 bases). V lost 7 bases and J lost 1, with 16 bases in between. The CDR3 is made up of 15 amino acids. Per germline, CDR1 LNHDA and CDR2 SQIVND (reference sequence). As DNA, the CDR3 is TGTGCCAGTATCCAGAATCCGGGGGGGAACACTGAAGCTTTCTTT. This encodes CASIQNPGGNTEAFF.

The chain links TRBV11-2 to TRBJ2-1; TRBD2 is a possible D gene (6 bases). This CDR3 contains 16 residues. Trimming took 5 bases from V and 7 from J, leaving 21 bases between them. Germline CDR1 reads SGHAT; CDR2 reads FQNNGV. The CDR3 loop reads CASSGLGGPWGNEQFF. CDR3 coding DNA: TGTGCCAGCAGCGGACTGGGAGGTCCCTGGGGGAATGAGCAGTTCTTC.

This clonotype was recorded a few times. The rearrangement joins TRBV12-5 to TRBJ2-1; TRBD1 agrees at 10 bases. Trimming at V came to 5 bases and at J to 7 bases, leaving 8 bases not matched to a gene. This CDR3 contains 15 residues. Germline V gene data show CDR1 as LGHNT and CDR2 as FRNRAP. The CDR3 here is CASGVRQGAGNEQFF. CDR3 in DNA: TGTGCTAGTGGTGTCAGACAGGGGGCTGGTAATGAGCAGTTCTTC.

The V and J genes are TRBV11-2 and TRBJ2-7; TRBD2 might be the D (5 bases). CDR1 and CDR2 from the germline V gene are SGHAT and FQNNGV. The CDR3 runs 14 residues. Trimming cost V 2 bases and J 2 bases, with 10 bases left between them. CDR3 amino acids: CASSLSVGTYEQYF. CDR3 in DNA: TGTGCCAGCAGCTTATCAGTCGGGACCTACGAGCAGTACTTC.

This clonotype was seen more than once but under ten times. The J gene is TRBJ1-1, the V gene TRBV2; D unresolved. This CDR3 region has 15 residues. Germline V gene data show CDR1 as SNHLY and CDR2 as FYNNEI. With 6 bases removed from V and 1 base from J, the gap between germline ends came to 15 bases. DNA of the CDR3: TGTGCCAGCAGCCGTAATCCAGCCCCGAACACTGAAGCTTTCTTT. It translates to CASSRNPAPNTEAFF.

The rearrangement joins TRBV7-9 to TRBJ2-3; D possibly corresponds to TRBD2 (7 bases). The CDR3 runs 15 residues. CDR1 SEHNR and CDR2 FQNEAQ come from the germline V gene (reference sequence). V was clipped by 5 bases and J by 1 base, with 13 bases between them. This CDR3 is CASSKGGARTDTQYF. The CDR3 DNA reads as TGTGCCAGCAGCAAAGGGGGGGCCCGCACAGATACGCAGTATTTT.

The CDR3 protein is CASSDSSSPLHF. The CDR3 DNA sequence: TGTGCCAGCAGTGATTCTTCTTCACCCCTCCACTTT. V is TRBV2 and J is TRBJ1-6, with no clear D. V was cut by 3 bases and J by 9 bases, with 6 bases left in between. The CDR3 is 12 amino acids. The germline V gene encodes CDR1 SNHLY and CDR2 FYNNEI.

This clonotype was detected only a few times. The chain has TRBV19 and TRBJ2-5; D gene unclear. CDR1 is LNHDA, CDR2 SQIVND, per germline (reference sequence). V gave up 3 bases and J gave up 5 bases, with 10 bases separating them. CDR3 length equals 13 residues. The CDR3 reads CASSMSILETQYF. CDR3 sequence (DNA): TGTGCCAGTAGTATGTCTATTCTTGAGACCCAGTACTTC.

V usage is TRBV7-8 and J usage is TRBJ2-7, with a weak D call TRBD2 (6 bases). The CDR3 runs 14 residues. Germline lookup yields CDR1 SGHVS and CDR2 FQNEAQ. V dropped 3 bases and J dropped 5 bases, with 14 bases sitting between them. The CDR3 loop is CASSLRPEGHEQYF. The CDR3, as DNA: TGTGCCAGCAGCTTGCGACCGGAGGGCCACGAGCAGTACTTC.

The chain links TRBV2 to TRBJ1-1; possibly TRBD1 for D (6 bases). Germline-derived CDR1 and CDR2 are SNHLY and FYNNEI. The CDR3 runs to 13 residues. V was trimmed by 9 bases and J by 2 bases, leaving 13 bases between them. CDR3 DNA: TGTGCCAGTAAGGGGGGCTTCAACACTGAAGCTTTCTTT. Translating gives CASKGGFNTEAFF.